This TCR beta chain was found in a study of T cells in Graves' hyperthyroidism and ophthalmopathy. For the study at large: Peripheral blood was acquired at first diagnosis, ahead of any therapy whatsoever. Study results and caveats: Expanded thyroid clonotypes (above 0.001) were mostly also found in blood.

As regards this clonotype: The antigen remains unidentified.

Amplification targeted TCR beta CDR3 regions from RNA transcripts. HTBI primers were the set used in a first-round RT-PCR of the TCR CDR3. MiXCR, run by TCRdb on the multiplex PCR reads, gives a single entry per CDR3 protein. The profile shows fewer than 200,000 distinct CDR3 sequences, over 15% of them singletons. The CDR3 contains 13 residues. Deletions cut 5 bases from V and 1 base from J, with 8 bases between. Germline-derived CDR1 and CDR2 are MNHNS and SASEGT. For Graves' hyperthyroidism to be stable, ophthalmopathy could not progress within 18 months. Diagnosis of hyperthyroidism was new in patients aged 18 to 65, and its duration was under 2 months.

This sequence joins TRBV6-1 and TRBJ1-1; D unresolved. This clonotype was sampled from a woman between 50 and 59 years old with Graves' hyperthyroidism. The specimen sequenced was blood. CDR3 bases: TGTGCCAGCAGTCGTCTCCCGAACACTGAAGCTTTCTTT. Translated: CASSRLPNTEAFF.